This TCR beta chain was found in a study of CD8 T cells in Susac syndrome. After removal of 3 bases from V and 4 bases from J, the junction contained 1 base not matched to a gene. The CDR3 sequence is 13 residues long. The germline gives CDR1 SSHAT, CDR2 FNYEAQ (reference sequence). Sequencing of TCR beta was performed on blood CD8+ T cells and on blood CD4+ T cells. Negative isolation was applied to CD8+ and CD4+ T cells, and FACS enrichment was applied to TEMRA cells. Reverse transcription of roughly 0.45 to 1 ug RNA used random hexamers. immunoSEQ multiplex PCR amplified TCR beta CDR3 across 54 Vbeta, 13 Jbeta. MiXCR was run by TCRdb on the immunoSEQ multiplex PCR reads, yielding one entry per CDR3 protein. The data hold 150,000 to 200,000 distinct CDR3 sequences, with around 95% observed a single time.

The clonotype comes from a human donor in good health. V gene TRBV7-7 combines with J gene TRBJ1-1; 8 bases map to TRBD1. The specimen sequenced was CD4+ T cells from PBMCs. CDR3 nucleotides: TGTGCCAGCAGCTTGGACAGGGCCACTGAAGCTTTCTTT. Translation: CASSLDRATEAFF.